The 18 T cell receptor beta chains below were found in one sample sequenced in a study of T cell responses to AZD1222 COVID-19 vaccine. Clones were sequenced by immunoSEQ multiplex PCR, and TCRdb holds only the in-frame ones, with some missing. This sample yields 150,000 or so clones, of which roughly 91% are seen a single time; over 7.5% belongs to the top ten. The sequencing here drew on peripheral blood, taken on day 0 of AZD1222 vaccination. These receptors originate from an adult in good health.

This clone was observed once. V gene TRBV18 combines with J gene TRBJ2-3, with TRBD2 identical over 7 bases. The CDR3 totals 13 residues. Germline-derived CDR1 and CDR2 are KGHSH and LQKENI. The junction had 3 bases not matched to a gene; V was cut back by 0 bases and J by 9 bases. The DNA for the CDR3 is TGTGCCAGCTCACCACCGGGGGGGGAGACGCAGTATTTT. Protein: CASSPPGGETQYF.

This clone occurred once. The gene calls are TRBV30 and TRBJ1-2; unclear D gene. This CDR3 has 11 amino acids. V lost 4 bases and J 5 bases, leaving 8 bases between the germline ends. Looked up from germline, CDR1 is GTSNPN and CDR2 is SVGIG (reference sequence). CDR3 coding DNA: TGTGCCTGGAATCAGTATTATGGCTACACCTTC. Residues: CAWNQYYGYTF.

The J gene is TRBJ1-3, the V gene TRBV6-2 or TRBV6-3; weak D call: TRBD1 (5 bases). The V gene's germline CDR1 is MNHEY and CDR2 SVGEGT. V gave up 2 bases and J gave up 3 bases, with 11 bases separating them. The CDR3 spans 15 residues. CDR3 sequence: CASSYGGSYGNTIYF. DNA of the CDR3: TGTGCCAGCAGTTACGGGGGATCGTATGGAAACACCATATATTTT.

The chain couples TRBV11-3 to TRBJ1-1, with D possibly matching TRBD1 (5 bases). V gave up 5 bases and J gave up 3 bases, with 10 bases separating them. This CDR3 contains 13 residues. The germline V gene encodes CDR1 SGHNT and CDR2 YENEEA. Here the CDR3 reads CASSQGVYTEAFF. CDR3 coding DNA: TGTGCCAGCAGCCAAGGGGTCTACACTGAAGCTTTCTTT. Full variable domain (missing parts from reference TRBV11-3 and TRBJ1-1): EAGVVQSPRYKIIEKKQPVAFWCNPISGHNTLYWYLQNLGQGPELLIRYENEEAVDDSQLPKDRFSAERLKGVDSTLKIQPAELGDSAVYLCASSQGVYTEAFFGQGTRLTVV.

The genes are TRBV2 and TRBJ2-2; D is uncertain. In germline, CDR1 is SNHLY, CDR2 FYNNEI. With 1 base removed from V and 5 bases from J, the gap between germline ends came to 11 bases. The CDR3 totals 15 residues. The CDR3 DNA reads TGTGCCAGCAGTGAAGTGGGAAGTGGGACCGGGGAGCTGTTTTTT. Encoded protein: CASSEVGSGTGELFF.

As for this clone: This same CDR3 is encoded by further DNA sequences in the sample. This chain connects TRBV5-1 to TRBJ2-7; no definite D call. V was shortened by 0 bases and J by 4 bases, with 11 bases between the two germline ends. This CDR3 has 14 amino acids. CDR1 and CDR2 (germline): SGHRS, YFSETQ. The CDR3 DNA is TGCGCCAGCAGCTTGGGGACGTCAAGTTACGAGCAGTACTTC. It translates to CASSLGTSSYEQYF.

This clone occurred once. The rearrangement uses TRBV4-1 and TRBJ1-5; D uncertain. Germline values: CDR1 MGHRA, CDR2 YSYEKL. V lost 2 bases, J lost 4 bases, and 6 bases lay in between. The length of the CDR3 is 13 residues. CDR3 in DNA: TGCGCCAGCAGCCAACAGGAAAATCAGCCCCAGCATTTT. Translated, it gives CASSQQENQPQHF.

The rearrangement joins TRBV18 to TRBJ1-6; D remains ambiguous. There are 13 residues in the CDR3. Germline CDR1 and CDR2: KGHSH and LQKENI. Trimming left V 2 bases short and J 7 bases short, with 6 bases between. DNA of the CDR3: TGTGCCAGCTCACCAGTTGGCAATTCACCCCTCCACTTT. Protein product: CASSPVGNSPLHF.

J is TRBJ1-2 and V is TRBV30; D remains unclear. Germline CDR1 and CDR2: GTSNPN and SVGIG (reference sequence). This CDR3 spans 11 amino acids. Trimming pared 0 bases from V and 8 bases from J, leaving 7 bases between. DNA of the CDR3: TGTGCCTGGAGTGTAGGCTCCGGCTACACCTTC. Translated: CAWSVGSGYTF.

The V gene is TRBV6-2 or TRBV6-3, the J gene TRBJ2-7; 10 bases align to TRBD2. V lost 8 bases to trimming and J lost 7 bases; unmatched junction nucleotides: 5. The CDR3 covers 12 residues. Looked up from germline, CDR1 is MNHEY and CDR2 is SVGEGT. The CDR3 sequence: CASCLAGAEQYF. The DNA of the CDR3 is TGTGCCAGCTGCCTAGCGGGAGCTGAGCAGTACTTC.

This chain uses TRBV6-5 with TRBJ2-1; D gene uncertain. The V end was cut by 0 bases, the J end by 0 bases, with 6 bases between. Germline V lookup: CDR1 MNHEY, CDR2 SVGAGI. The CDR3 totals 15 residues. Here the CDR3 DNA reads TGTGCCAGCAGTTACTCCCGGATCTCCTACAATGAGCAGTTCTTC. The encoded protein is CASSYSRISYNEQFF.

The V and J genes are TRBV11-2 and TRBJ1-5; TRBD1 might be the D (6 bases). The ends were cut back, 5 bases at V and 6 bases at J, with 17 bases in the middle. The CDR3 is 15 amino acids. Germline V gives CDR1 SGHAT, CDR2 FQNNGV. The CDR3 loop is CASSPSLGGAQPQHF. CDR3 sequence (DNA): TGTGCCAGCAGCCCGAGCCTTGGGGGGGCTCAGCCCCAGCATTTT.

The CDR3 reads CASTSQGNTDTQYF. CDR3 nucleotide sequence: TGTGCCAGCACTAGCCAAGGTAACACAGATACGCAGTATTTT. The gene calls are TRBV28 and TRBJ2-3; TRBD2 is a possible D gene (5 bases). The CDR3 runs 14 residues. Per the germline V gene, CDR1 is MDHEN and CDR2 is SYDVKM. Trimming removed 7 bases from V and 2 bases from J, with 13 bases in between.

The CDR3 DNA is TGTGCCAGCAAGGAGGGGTTTCAAGAGACCCAGTACTTC. This translates into CASKEGFQETQYF. The chain is built from TRBV11-3 and TRBJ2-5, with D possibly matching TRBD2 (6 bases). Trimming stripped 7 bases from V and 2 bases from J, with 11 bases between. The CDR3 consists of 13 residues. Germline V CDR1 and CDR2: SGHNT, YENEEA.

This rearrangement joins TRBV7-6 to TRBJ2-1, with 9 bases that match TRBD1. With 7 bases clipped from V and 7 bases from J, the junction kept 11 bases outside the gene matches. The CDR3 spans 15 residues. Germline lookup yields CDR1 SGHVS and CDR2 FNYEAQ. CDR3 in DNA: TGTGCCAGCACCCCTGGACAGGGGCTTGGGAATGAGCAGTTCTTC. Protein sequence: CASTPGQGLGNEQFF.

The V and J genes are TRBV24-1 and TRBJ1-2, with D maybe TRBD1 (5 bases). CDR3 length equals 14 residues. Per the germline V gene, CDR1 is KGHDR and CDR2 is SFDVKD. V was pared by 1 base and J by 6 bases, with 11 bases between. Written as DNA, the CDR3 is TGTGCCACCAGTGATTTCCAGGGACGGAATGGCTACACCTTC. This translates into CATSDFQGRNGYTF.

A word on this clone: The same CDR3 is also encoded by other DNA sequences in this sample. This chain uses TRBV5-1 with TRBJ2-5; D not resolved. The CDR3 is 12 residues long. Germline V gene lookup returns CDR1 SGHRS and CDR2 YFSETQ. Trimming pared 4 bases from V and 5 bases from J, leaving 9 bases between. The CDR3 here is CASSPGRETQYF. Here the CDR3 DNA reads TGCGCCAGCAGCCCTGGCCGGGAGACCCAGTACTTC.

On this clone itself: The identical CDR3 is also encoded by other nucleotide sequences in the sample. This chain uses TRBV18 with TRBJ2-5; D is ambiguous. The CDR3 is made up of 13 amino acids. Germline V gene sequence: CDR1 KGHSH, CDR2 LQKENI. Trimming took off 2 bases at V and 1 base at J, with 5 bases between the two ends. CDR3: CASSPGSQETQYF. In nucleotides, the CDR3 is TGTGCCAGCTCACCAGGCAGCCAAGAGACCCAGTACTTC.